This section outlines one TCR beta chain sequence together with its context. Its antigen is unidentified. Generated by immunoSEQ multiplex PCR, the TCRdb table keeps only in-frame clones and is missing some. This sample carries 75,000 to 95,000 clones, approximately 91% of them seen once, and the ten largest clones take roughly 3.1%. The record originates from a study of identifying expanded T cells in peripheral blood. CDR1 is MNHEY and CDR2 is SVGAGI in the germline V gene. This CDR3 has 15 amino acids. Trimming removed 6 bases at V and 0 bases at J, with 14 bases between. Findings of the study overall: Over approximately two and four weeks, about 16 and 20 clones changed, versus approximately 1.1 between replicates.

No infections or other immune events were documented during collection. The clonotype comes from a person aged 18-70 years in good health. J is TRBJ1-2 and V is TRBV6-5; D not resolved. Sequenced material: blood. CDR3: CASRADGDSNYGYTF. The CDR3, as DNA: TGTGCCAGCAGGGCGGACGGTGACTCTAACTATGGCTACACCTTC.